These 23 T cell receptor beta chains were all obtained from the same sample, sequenced in a study of T cells in women clearing cervical HPV infection. The data were produced by immunoSEQ multiplex PCR, yet TCRdb's version contains in-frame clones alone and is incomplete. In total, the table holds tens of thousands of clones. The sample taken for sequencing was blood buffy coat. The receptors derive from a woman aged 18-70 years with a cervical HPV16 infection that either progressed to CIN3+ or cleared (not recorded which).

Turning to this clone: The CDR3 end is not reached by the read, which stops 3 residues before it; the germline J gene fills it in. This rearrangement joins TRBV28 to TRBJ1-1; D is perhaps TRBD1 (5 bases). Germline V gene data show CDR1 as MDHEN and CDR2 as SYDVKM. The CDR3 extends over 13 amino acids. V lost 6 bases and J lost 4, with 12 bases in between. The CDR3 loop is CASSLTGGTEAFF. Partial CDR3 DNA: TGTGCCAGCAGCCTTACAGGTGGCACTGAA.

About this clone: The read comes to an end 3 residues before the CDR3 does, leaving the germline J gene to fill in the end. The chain links TRBV19 to TRBJ2-3, with D hard to call. This CDR3 region has 13 residues. CDR1 is LNHDA, CDR2 SQIVND, per germline (reference sequence). CDR3 bases read: TGTGCCAGTACTCATGACAAGAATCAGCCG. It yields the protein CASTHDKNQP. The full CDR3 protein is CASTHDKNQPQYF.

In the case of this clone: The read ends 3 residues early relative to the CDR3; the germline J gene fills the gap. The chain recombines TRBV19 with TRBJ1-2; D is uncertain. Germline CDR1 and CDR2: LNHDA and SQIVND (reference sequence). CDR3 length: 15 amino acids. CDR3 protein: CASSSASGTYNDYTF. CDR3 bases read: TGTGCCAGTAGTTCGGCTAGCGGCACCTACAATGAC.

Remarks on this clone: The read ends 3 residues shy of where the CDR3 ends; the end is completed using the germline J gene. The chain has TRBV7-9 and TRBJ1-1, with D uncertain. V shed 5 bases and J shed 4 bases, with 17 bases lying between them. CDR1 is SEHNR, CDR2 FQNEAQ, per germline (reference sequence). This CDR3 has 15 residues. The CDR3 DNA, read in part, is TGTGCCAGCAGCAGACTAGTTGGCGACACCACTGAA. This codes for CASSRLVGDTTE. The entire CDR3 protein reads CASSRLVGDTTEAFF.

Notes on this clone: The sequence runs out 3 residues before the end of the CDR3; the remainder is reconstructed from the germline J gene. The chain recombines TRBV4-2 with TRBJ1-4, with 7 bases matching TRBD1. The CDR3 loop spans 17 amino acids. In germline, CDR1 is LGHNA, CDR2 YNFKEQ. J was trimmed by 1 base and V by 4 bases; bases with no gene match: 9. The CDR3: CASSPGPQGKTNEKLFF. The CDR3 bases that were read are TGTGCCAGCAGCCCCGGCCCACAGGGGAAAACTAATGAAAAA.

To note about this clone: The DNA ends 3 residues before the CDR3 does, and the rest of the CDR3 is filled in from the germline J gene. The J gene is TRBJ2-5, the V gene TRBV5-1, with D unclear. V lost 4 bases, J lost 5 bases, and 12 bases lay in between. The CDR3 loop spans 13 amino acids. The germline V gene encodes CDR1 SGHRS and CDR2 YFSETQ. The CDR3 DNA, read in part, is TGCGCCAGCAGCCGGTACCCCACGGAGACC. The encoded protein is CASSRYPTET. The whole CDR3 sequence reads CASSRYPTETQYF.

Worth noting for this clone: The observed sequence ends 3 residues before the CDR3 terminus, with the missing tail filled in from the germline J gene. V is TRBV11-3 and J is TRBJ2-5; D is unresolved. The CDR3 runs 14 residues. Trimming left V 5 bases short and J 2 bases short, with 12 bases between. Germline V gene sequence: CDR1 SGHNT, CDR2 YENEEA. The sequenced part of the CDR3 DNA is TGTGCCAGCAGCCCCCGTGGCAAACAAGAGACC. Its protein is CASSPRGKQET. The whole CDR3 is CASSPRGKQETQYF.

Notes on this clone: Sequencing ends 3 residues short of the CDR3 end; the germline J gene provides the rest. The chain links TRBV5-1 to TRBJ2-4; possible D gene TRBD1, 8 bases. CDR1 and CDR2 (germline): SGHRS, YFSETQ. Deletions cut 4 bases from V and 5 bases from J, with 13 bases between. The CDR3 is 14 residues long. The CDR3: CASSLQGGENIQYF. The DNA read from the CDR3 is TGCGCCAGCAGCCTACAGGGGGGGGAAAACATT.

To note about this clone: The observed sequence ends 3 residues before the CDR3 terminus, with the missing tail filled in from the germline J gene. The chain combines TRBV2 with TRBJ2-1; D might be TRBD2 (6 bases). Trimming stripped 3 bases from V and 1 base from J, with 10 bases between. The CDR3 length is 15 residues. Germline assignment: CDR1 SNHLY and CDR2 FYNNEI. The CDR3 protein is CASSEGGISYNEQFF. Partial CDR3 DNA: TGTGCCAGCAGTGAGGGGGGAATTTCCTACAATGAG.

The CDR3 bases that were read are TGTGCCAGCAGCCCAAAAGGGGGTTCCCCCGTGGGGGCCAACGTC. Protein sequence: CASSPKGGSPVGANV. In full, the CDR3 reads CASSPKGGSPVGANVLTF. The chain couples TRBV7-3 to TRBJ2-6, with D possibly being TRBD1 (6 bases). The missing CDR3 end, 3 residues past where the read stops, is filled in from the germline J gene. CDR1 is SGHTA, CDR2 FQGTGA, per germline. CDR3 length equals 18 residues. The V end was cut by 5 bases, the J end by 4 bases, with 21 bases between. The full variable domain, with the rest looked up from reference TRBV7-3 and TRBJ2-6, is GAGVSQTPSNKVTEKGKYVELRCDPISGHTALYWYRQSLGQGPEFLIYFQGTGAADDSGLPNDRFFAVRPEGSVSTLKIQRTERGDSAVYLCASSPKGGSPVGANVLTFGAGSRLTVL.

A word on this clone: The read ends 3 residues early relative to the CDR3; the germline J gene fills the gap. The chain uses TRBV2 and TRBJ1-2; D gene unclear. CDR3 length equals 14 residues. From germline, CDR1 is SNHLY and CDR2 FYNNEI. V lost 1 base and J lost 0, with 6 bases in between. The CDR3 loop is CASSEVEANYGYTF. The covered CDR3 bases are TGTGCCAGCAGTGAAGTAGAAGCTAACTATGGC.

About this clone: Coverage ceases 3 residues before the CDR3 finishes, and the germline J gene fills in the end. The genes are TRBV10-2 and TRBJ2-7; the D gene is possibly TRBD1 (5 bases). The CDR3 is 15 amino acids. Looked up from germline, CDR1 is WSHSY and CDR2 is SAAADI. Between the trimmed V and J ends, which lost 0 bases and 6 bases, there was a span of 15 bases. The DNA read from the CDR3 is TGCGCCAGCAGTGAGTCTGGGCAGGGCAGAGGCGAG. Translation gives CASSESGQGRGE. The entire CDR3 protein is CASSESGQGRGEQYF.

Of note for this clone: The CDR3 goes on 3 residues after the read ends, and that part is filled in from the germline J gene. The chain uses TRBV2 and TRBJ2-3, with TRBD1 matching 7 bases. CDR1 is SNHLY, CDR2 FYNNEI, per germline. The CDR3 runs to 16 residues. The ends lost 6 bases at V and 3 bases at J; junction bases unmatched: 12. The covered CDR3 bases are TGTGCCAGCAGAACTTCCGGGACAGTCTATACAGATACG. It is translated as CASRTSGTVYTDT. The complete CDR3 reads CASRTSGTVYTDTQYF.

On this clone: The junction and the germline gene differ at one end; a read error may be behind it. CDR3 sequence reads: CASSPLQETDTQYF. Partial CDR3 DNA: TGTGCCAGCTCGCCACTCCAGGAAACAGATACG. The V gene is TRBV18, the J gene TRBJ2-3; D remains unclear. The read terminates 3 residues ahead of where the CDR3 ends, so the germline J gene completes it. The CDR3 runs to 14 residues. Germline CDR1 KGHSH, CDR2 LQKENI.

Turning to this clone: Read sequence stops 3 residues before the CDR3 end, and the germline J gene provides the missing end. The chain recombines TRBV19 with TRBJ1-2; 8 bases agree with TRBD1. The CDR3 consists of 13 residues. The junction had 4 bases not matched to a gene; V was cut back by 7 bases and J by 3 bases. Germline loops: CDR1 LNHDA, CDR2 SQIVND (reference sequence). The part of the CDR3 DNA that was read is TGTGCCAGTAACGGACAGGGAGACTATGGC. This gives the protein CASNGQGDYG. Given in full, the CDR3 is CASNGQGDYGYTF.

Details on this clone: The read terminates 3 residues before the CDR3 end, so the remaining end is supplied by the germline J gene. The J gene is TRBJ2-2, the V gene TRBV7-9; 7 bases agree with TRBD1. Germline values: CDR1 SEHNR, CDR2 FQNEAQ (reference sequence). The CDR3 length is 15 residues. The sequenced CDR3 bases are TGTGCCAGCAGCTTAGACGGGACAGCCGCGGAGAAG. Translated: CASSLDGTAAEK. The entire CDR3 protein reads CASSLDGTAAEKLFF.

Notes on this clone: The sequenced fragment ends 3 residues before the CDR3 boundary, so the rest is inferred from the germline J gene. This chain links TRBV11-3 with TRBJ2-4; 13 bases match TRBD2. Germline CDR1 and CDR2: SGHNT and YENEEA. The CDR3 is 15 amino acids. CDR3 region: CASSSLAGGSETQYF. CDR3 DNA (partial): TGTGCCAGCAGTTCACTAGCGGGAGGGTCGGAGACT.

Worth noting for this clone: The missing CDR3 end, 3 residues past where the read stops, is filled in from the germline J gene. This chain uses TRBV27 with TRBJ2-2; 10 positions agree with TRBD2. J lost 5 bases, V lost 1 base, and 10 bases had no gene match. The CDR3 sequence is 18 residues long. Germline V lookup: CDR1 MNHEY, CDR2 SMNVEV (reference sequence). CDR3 DNA (partial): TGTGCCAGCAGTTTATATGGGATAGCGGGAGGACGAACCGGGGAG. Encoded protein: CASSLYGIAGGRTGE. The CDR3, in full, reads CASSLYGIAGGRTGELFF.

To note about this clone: The read ends 3 residues shy of where the CDR3 ends; the end is completed using the germline J gene. The rearrangement joins TRBV2 to TRBJ1-5; D is undetermined. Trimming removed 3 bases from V and 4 bases from J, with 4 bases in between. The germline V gene has CDR1 SNHLY and CDR2 FYNNEI. The CDR3 has 12 residues. Partial CDR3 DNA: TGTGCCAGCAGTGACACAAATCAGCCC. It is translated as CASSDTNQP. The full CDR3 sequence reads CASSDTNQPQHF. The whole variable domain, remainder taken from reference TRBV2 and TRBJ1-5, is EPEVTQTPSHQVTQMGQEVILRCVPISNHLYFYWYRQILGQKVEFLVSFYNNEISEKSEIFDDQFSVERPDGSNFTLKIRSTKLEDSAMYFCASSDTNQPQHFGDGTRLSIL.

In the case of this clone: The read stops 3 residues short of the end of the CDR3; the missing end is completed from the germline J gene. The J gene is TRBJ1-2, the V gene TRBV5-1; 7 bases match TRBD1. The CDR3 contains 17 residues. CDR1 is SGHRS and CDR2 is YFSETQ in the germline V gene. V shed 1 base, J shed 6 bases, and the junction held 15 bases outside the gene matches. CDR3 sequence reads: CASSLPVGRGPTDGYTF. The covered CDR3 bases are TGCGCCAGCAGCTTGCCGGTTGGAAGGGGGCCTACCGATGGC.

As to this clone: The read finishes 3 residues shy of the CDR3 end, and the germline J gene is used to complete it. J is TRBJ1-1 and V is TRBV4-1; D might be TRBD1 (5 bases). The CDR3 spans 17 residues. V was shortened by 2 bases and J by 1 base, with 17 bases between the two germline ends. CDR1 and CDR2 (germline): MGHRA, YSYEKL. CDR3 protein: CASSQSGGRSQNTEAFF. The sequenced part of the CDR3 DNA is TGCGCCAGCAGCCAAAGCGGGGGAAGGTCACAGAACACTGAA.

About this clone: Read sequence stops 3 residues before the CDR3 end, and the germline J gene provides the missing end. The chain combines TRBV14 with TRBJ2-1; TRBD2 matches at 9 bases. Per germline, CDR1 SGHDN and CDR2 FVKESK. Trimming took 4 bases from V and 4 from J; bases not matched to a gene: 14. The CDR3 covers 18 residues. The chain's CDR3 is CASSPKILASGIYNEQFF. The part of the CDR3 DNA that was read is TGTGCCAGCAGCCCTAAAATCCTGGCTAGCGGGATTTACAATGAG.

Comments on this clone: The CDR3 is cut off 3 residues early in the read; its end comes from the germline J gene. V usage is TRBV10-3 and J usage is TRBJ2-7, with 7 bases identical to TRBD2. V shed 6 bases and J 3 bases; nucleotides not matched to a gene: 8. The CDR3 runs 14 residues. Germline-derived CDR1 and CDR2 are ENHRY and SYGVKD. CDR3 loop: CAIRPGTNNYEQYF. CDR3 DNA, as far as it was read: TGTGCCATCAGGCCAGGGACTAACAACTACGAG.